Listed below are T cell receptor beta chains from one sample, sequenced in a study of shared clonotypes between healthy human individuals. Sequencing used immunoSEQ multiplex PCR; TCRdb keeps in-frame clones, though not all of them. The sample contains 1,400,000 or so clones, 98% to 99% of which appear only once. Input material: naive CD4+ T cells sorted from blood. Source of these receptors: a man in his thirties or forties in good health. Each CDR3 is given with its conserved first and last residue. Fields, in order: clone size, J gene, V gene, D gene, CDR3 protein, CDR3 DNA. A D gene is named only where the DNA matches it firmly. A row's size may be missing; if present it is once, few, many or a size class.

>once|TRBJ2-7|TRBV14|TRBD2
CASSRGLAGGIYEQYF
TGTGCCAGCAGTCGCGGACTAGCGGGAGGAATCTACGAGCAGTACTTC
>.|TRBJ1-1|TRBV18|TRBD1
CASSPISLRGTGGVSSGTEAFF
TGTGCCAGCTCACCGATTTCGTTAAGGGGGACAGGGGGCGTAAGTTCGGGAACTGAAGCTTTCTTT
>.|TRBJ2-3|TRBV28|TRBD1
CASSSQGSSTDTQYF
TGTGCCAGCAGCTCACAGGGGTCTAGCACAGATACGCAGTATTTT
>.|TRBJ1-5|TRBV10-3|TRBD1
CAISTTGAWGQPQHF
TGTGCCATCAGTACGACAGGGGCCTGGGGGCAGCCCCAGCATTTT
>.|TRBJ2-1|TRBV19|.
CASTSSAVQGWSYNEQFF
TGTGCCAGTACTAGTTCCGCCGTACAGGGATGGTCCTACAATGAGCAGTTCTTC
>once|TRBJ2-7|TRBV2|TRBD2
CASGTRGNYEQYF
TGTGCCAGTGGGACTAGGGGAAACTACGAGCAGTACTTC
>.|TRBJ2-7|TRBV6-1|.
CASSIGRDLYF
TGTGCCAGCAGTATTGGACGGGACCTCTACTTC
>.|TRBJ2-4|TRBV5-1|TRBD1
CASSKDRGSIQYF
TGCGCCAGCAGCAAAGACAGGGGGTCCATTCAGTACTTC
>.|TRBJ2-5|TRBV7-6|.
CASSLGGTPRGETQYF
TGTGCCAGCAGCTTAGGTGGCACGCCTAGGGGGGAGACCCAGTACTTC
>.|TRBJ2-1|TRBV7-9|.
CASSPRVEQFF
TGTGCCAGCAGCCCGAGGGTGGAGCAGTTCTTC
>.|TRBJ2-7|TRBV10-3|TRBD1
CAISVAGTGAEQYF
TGTGCCATCAGTGTCGCCGGGACAGGGGCCGAGCAGTACTTC
>.|TRBJ1-2|TRBV5-4|.
CASSLVTDSPYGYTF
TGTGCCAGCAGCTTGGTGACGGACTCACCGTATGGCTACACCTTC
>.|TRBJ2-1|TRBV9|TRBD1
CASSLTTGKASYNEQFF
TGTGCCAGCAGCCTAACGACAGGGAAGGCATCCTACAATGAGCAGTTCTTC
>.|TRBJ2-1|TRBV5-1|TRBD1
CASSLNRGSYNEQFF
TGCGCCAGCAGCTTGAACAGGGGGTCCTACAATGAGCAGTTCTTC
>.|TRBJ1-5|TRBV5-5|.
CASSLQASNQPQHF
TGTGCCAGCAGCTTACAAGCTAGCAATCAGCCCCAGCATTTT
>.|TRBJ2-7|TRBV5-6|TRBD1
CASSFDRDYEQYF
TGTGCCAGCAGCTTCGACAGGGACTACGAGCAGTACTTC
>.|TRBJ2-7|TRBV11-3|TRBD2
CASSPSGVGGEQYF
TGTGCCAGCAGCCCTAGCGGGGTTGGAGGCGAGCAGTACTTC
>once|TRBJ1-2|TRBV7-9|.
CASSPRKGSIDYGYTF
TGTGCCAGCAGCCCGCGGAAGGGTTCTATCGACTATGGCTACACCTTC
>.|TRBJ2-5|TRBV5-1|TRBD2
CASSLAFGRETQYF
TGCGCCAGCAGCTTGGCATTCGGGAGGGAGACCCAGTACTTC
>.|TRBJ1-4|TRBV5-4|.
CASSASLGEKLFF
TGTGCCAGCAGCGCCTCGCTGGGAGAAAAACTGTTTTTT
>.|TRBJ2-3|TRBV10-1|TRBD2
CASSESLAGATQYF
TGCGCCAGCAGTGAGTCCCTAGCGGGGGCTACGCAGTATTTT
>once|TRBJ1-5|TRBV5-1|.
CASSLAGLGSAQHF
TGCGCCAGCAGCTTGGCGGGTTTGGGCTCAGCCCAGCATTTT
>.|TRBJ2-3|TRBV7-9|TRBD2
CASSLATSGADTQYF
TGTGCCAGCAGCTTAGCGACTAGCGGAGCGGATACGCAGTATTTT
>.|TRBJ1-5|TRBV19|.
CASRGAGRGLPQHF
TGTGCCAGTAGGGGGGCAGGCCGCGGGCTGCCCCAGCATTTT
>.|TRBJ2-7|TRBV19|TRBD2
CASSFLGIAGDGEQYF
TGTGCCAGTAGTTTCTTGGGGATAGCGGGAGATGGCGAGCAGTACTTC
>.|TRBJ1-2|TRBV19|.
CASSIEQGRDGYTF
TGTGCCAGTAGTATAGAGCAGGGCCGTGATGGCTACACCTTC
>.|TRBJ1-5|TRBV5-1|.
CASSLGLGSNQPQHF
TGCGCCAGCAGCTTGGGATTGGGAAGCAATCAGCCCCAGCATTTT
>.|TRBJ2-1|TRBV10-3|TRBD2
CAISAAGEYNEQFF
TGTGCCATCAGTGCAGCGGGAGAGTACAATGAGCAGTTCTTC
>.|TRBJ1-1|TRBV5-4|.
CASSLEAKRHGEAFF
TGTGCCAGCAGCTTGGAGGCAAAAAGACACGGTGAAGCTTTCTTT
>once|TRBJ2-3|TRBV7-3|TRBD1
CASSSQGALTDTQYF
TGTGCCAGCAGCTCGCAGGGGGCCCTCACAGATACGCAGTATTTT
>.|TRBJ2-3|TRBV7-2|.
CASSPEGGADTQYF
TGTGCCAGCAGCCCCGAGGGGGGTGCAGATACGCAGTATTTT
>.|TRBJ2-3|TRBV6-1|.
CASSERPVGTQYF
TGTGCCAGCAGTGAACGTCCCGTGGGTACGCAGTATTTT
>once|TRBJ2-2|TRBV19|.
CASTPRVVGELFF
TGTGCCAGTACCCCCCGGGTTGTCGGGGAGCTGTTTTTT
>.|TRBJ2-1|TRBV5-6|.
CASSLKGDSYEQFF
TGTGCCAGCAGCCTGAAGGGAGATTCGTATGAGCAGTTCTTC
>.|TRBJ2-7|TRBV7-2|TRBD2
CASRLRSGRWSYEQYF
TGTGCCAGCAGGCTCCGGAGCGGGAGGTGGTCCTACGAGCAGTACTTC
>.|TRBJ2-1|TRBV6-5|.
CASRPGATSNEQFF
TGTGCCAGCAGGCCGGGAGCGACTAGCAATGAGCAGTTCTTC
>.|TRBJ1-2|TRBV19|.
CASSGGSTSNPRNYGYTF
TGTGCCAGTAGTGGAGGTTCAACTTCCAATCCACGAAACTATGGCTACACCTTC
>.|TRBJ1-4|TRBV5-1|.
CASSLQGPNEKLFF
TGCGCCAGCAGCTTGCAGGGGCCAAATGAAAAACTGTTTTTT
>.|TRBJ2-5|TRBV7-8|TRBD1
CASSADRVGETQYF
TGTGCCAGCAGCGCAGACAGGGTCGGTGAGACCCAGTACTTC
>.|TRBJ2-3|TRBV7-2|TRBD2
CASSSGASGRAGADTQYF
TGTGCCAGCAGCTCAGGGGCTAGCGGGAGGGCCGGGGCAGATACGCAGTATTTT
>.|TRBJ2-7|TRBV6-5|.
CASSNGDGDGEQYF
TGTGCCAGCAGTAACGGGGACGGGGATGGAGAGCAGTACTTC
>.|TRBJ1-5|TRBV19|.
CASSLSLGAQPQHF
TGTGCCAGTAGTCTTTCCTTAGGGGCGCAGCCCCAGCATTTT
>.|TRBJ2-6|TRBV12-5|TRBD1
CASPTPGQGANVLTF
TGTGCTAGCCCTACCCCGGGACAGGGGGCCAACGTCCTGACTTTC
>.|TRBJ1-5|TRBV9|.
CASSVGAEVTNQPQHF
TGTGCCAGCAGCGTAGGAGCAGAGGTAACCAATCAGCCCCAGCATTTT
>.|TRBJ2-7|TRBV19|.
CASTGTNYEQYF
TGTGCCAGTACAGGGACAAACTACGAGCAGTACTTC
>.|TRBJ2-5|TRBV7-9|.
CASSFGQGQETQYF
TGTGCCAGCAGCTTCGGCCAGGGGCAAGAGACCCAGTACTTC
>.|TRBJ2-4|TRBV18|.
CASSPPLENKNIQYF
TGTGCCAGCTCACCCCCCCTTGAAAACAAAAACATTCAGTACTTC
>.|TRBJ2-7|TRBV10-1|.
CASSEGLVRSEQYF
TGCGCCAGCAGTGAGGGCCTAGTCCGCTCCGAGCAGTACTTC
>once|TRBJ2-1|TRBV6-1|.
CASSEWGRLYNEQFF
TGTGCCAGCAGTGAATGGGGGCGCCTCTACAATGAGCAGTTCTTC
>once|TRBJ2-2|TRBV9|TRBD2
CASSITRTSGATGELFF
TGTGCCAGCAGCATCACCCGGACTAGCGGGGCCACCGGGGAGCTGTTTTTT